A selection of T cell receptor beta chains follows, all from one sample in a study of blood T cell repertoires in COVID-19. Libraries were prepared by immunoSEQ multiplex PCR; TCRdb keeps only in-frame clonotypes and omits some of them. The profile shows approximately 230,000 clones, around 88% of them singletons. Sequenced: peripheral blood. All receptors derive from a woman in her 30s with COVID-19, enrolled during active disease. CDR3s include the opening cysteine and the closing phenylalanine or tryptophan. D genes are given only for firm matches. Not all rows give a size; the values are once, few, many and, for expanded clones, a class.

V: TRBV4-1
size: .
D: TRBD1
J: TRBJ1-4
DNA: TGCGCCAGCAGCCAAGTAGGCAGGGGGCTTGGTGAAAAACTGTTTTTT
CDR3: CASSQVGRGLGEKLFF

V: TRBV5-1
size: .
D: .
J: TRBJ2-2
DNA: TGCGCCAGCAGCCCTGTGGGGACATCAAGAGGCACCGGGGAGCTGTTTTTT
CDR3: CASSPVGTSRGTGELFF

V: TRBV28
size: .
D: TRBD1
J: TRBJ1-5
DNA: TGTGCCAGCAGTCCAACTAAGGGGACTAGACAGGGCAAACGGGGGAGCAATCAGCCCCAGCATTTT
CDR3: CASSPTKGTRQGKRGSNQPQHF

V: TRBV27
size: .
D: TRBD1
J: TRBJ2-2
DNA: TGTGCCAGCAGCCAGGACAGGGGAATCACCGGGGAGCTGTTTTTT
CDR3: CASSQDRGITGELFF

V: TRBV7-2
size: .
D: TRBD1
J: TRBJ2-2
DNA: TGTGCCAGCAGCTCGGACAGGGATAGAGGGGAGCTGTTTTTT
CDR3: CASSSDRDRGELFF

V: TRBV5-1
size: .
D: .
J: TRBJ2-6
DNA: TGCGCCAGCAGCGGCAGGGGCGGTGGGGCCAACGTCCTGACTTTC
CDR3: CASSGRGGGANVLTF

V: TRBV6-5
size: .
D: .
J: TRBJ1-5
DNA: TGTGCCAGCAGTTACGATCAGAATTATCAGCCCCAGCATTTT
CDR3: CASSYDQNYQPQHF

V: TRBV7-2
size: .
D: TRBD1
J: TRBJ2-5
DNA: TGTGCCAGCAGCGTAAGGACAGGCCAAGAGACCCAGTACTTC
CDR3: CASSVRTGQETQYF

V: TRBV5-6
size: .
D: .
J: TRBJ2-1
DNA: TGTGCCAGCAGCTTGGTACTGGGCCCCTACAATGAGCAGTTCTTC
CDR3: CASSLVLGPYNEQFF

V: TRBV3-1/TRBV3-2
size: .
D: TRBD2
J: TRBJ2-2
DNA: TGTGCCAGCAGCCATAGGACTAGCGGTCCCGGGGAGCTGTTTTTT
CDR3: CASSHRTSGPGELFF

V: TRBV29-1
size: .
D: .
J: TRBJ2-2
DNA: TGCAGCGTTGAACTAGGTGGTGGCGCCGGGGAGCTGTTTTTT
CDR3: CSVELGGGAGELFF

V: TRBV10-2
size: .
D: .
J: TRBJ2-7
DNA: TGCGCCAGCAGAATTGATCGGGACAGGATCCTTCGGGGGGTCTACGAGCAGTACTTC
CDR3: CASRIDRDRILRGVYEQYF

V: TRBV10-3
size: .
D: .
J: TRBJ2-2
DNA: TGTGCCACGGCGGCGGGCAACTTACTTGCCGGGGAGCTGTTTTTT
CDR3: CATAAGNLLAGELFF

V: TRBV10-3
size: .
D: .
J: TRBJ1-5
DNA: TGTGCCAACCCTCGCTGTAGGACAGTAGAATATAGCAATCAGCCCCAGCATTTT
CDR3: CANPRCRTVEYSNQPQHF

V: TRBV11-3
size: .
D: .
J: TRBJ2-5
DNA: TGTGCCAGCAGCTTAGGCTTGACAACCCAAGAGACCCAGTACTTC
CDR3: CASSLGLTTQETQYF

V: TRBV30
size: .
D: TRBD2
J: TRBJ2-1
DNA: TGTGCCTGGACTAGCGGGATGCTCTACAATGAGCAGTTCTTC
CDR3: CAWTSGMLYNEQFF

V: TRBV9
size: once
D: .
J: TRBJ2-1
DNA: TGTGCCAGCAGCGTAGGAGGGCGGAATGAGCAGTTCTTC
CDR3: CASSVGGRNEQFF

V: TRBV11-3
size: .
D: TRBD1
J: TRBJ2-2
DNA: TGTGCCAGCAGCCTCCGACAGGGCCCGAACACCGGGGAGCTGTTTTTT
CDR3: CASSLRQGPNTGELFF